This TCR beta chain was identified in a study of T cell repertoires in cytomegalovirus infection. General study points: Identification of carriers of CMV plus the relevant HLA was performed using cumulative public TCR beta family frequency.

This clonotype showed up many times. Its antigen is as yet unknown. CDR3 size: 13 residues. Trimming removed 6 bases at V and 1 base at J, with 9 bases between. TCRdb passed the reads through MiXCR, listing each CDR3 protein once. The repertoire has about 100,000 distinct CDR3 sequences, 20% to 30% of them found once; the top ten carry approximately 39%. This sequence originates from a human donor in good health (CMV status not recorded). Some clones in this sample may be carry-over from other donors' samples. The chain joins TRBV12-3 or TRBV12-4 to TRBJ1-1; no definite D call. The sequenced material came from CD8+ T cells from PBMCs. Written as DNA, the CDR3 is TGTGCCAGCAGGCTACAAAGGAACACTGAAGCTTTCTTT. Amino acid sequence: CASRLQRNTEAFF.